What follows describes a single TCR beta chain. Its antigen remains undetermined. Base qualities are not recorded, but no much larger clone differs from it by a single base. The sample originates from a study of T cell responses to AZD1222 COVID-19 vaccine (TCRdb year 2021). In the study overall: A total of around 240 trial participants underwent TCR sequencing, of whom approximately 210 received two doses of AZD1222 and roughly 25 received two doses of the MenACWY control vaccine. Trial participants were enrolled into age subgroups of 18-55, 56-69 and 70-plus years, which contained about 160, 30 and 59 TCR-sequenced participants, respectively. Study-wide findings and limitations: Participants were mostly white British, with more females than males. The authors suggested clonal diversity may have been underestimated. After two AZD1222 doses, both the breadth and the depth of spike-specific TCRs were significantly higher than at day 0 and than in MenACWY recipients. Epitopes outside the regions mutated in the B.1.351 and B.1.1.7 variants were reportedly recognized by nearly half of the unique spike-specific TCRs. Conclusions about previously exposed vaccinees are limited, since just a handful of AZD1222 recipients were seropositive for SARS-CoV-2 at baseline. CD4 TCRs associated with the vaccine covered the entire spike protein, and the dominant responses were in regions 160-218 and 743-854. Because no samples from the day 14 peak response were available, repertoires could be characterized only after the peak T cell response. In the small 56-69-year group, the increase in depth fell short of significance, most likely because of low power.

This specimen's time point label, per the study, means: about 28 days (+/-7) after the second vaccine dose. AZD1222 recipients with second doses at about 4 weeks or about 12 weeks were pooled, because spike-specific TCR depth and breadth did not differ between schedules. The vaccinee samples were drawn from two UK trials, COV001 and COV002, one of which was a single-blind randomized controlled phase 2/3 trial testing AZD1222 (ChAdOx1 nCoV-19) in healthy adults. For TCRbeta chain sequencing, PBMC samples from trial participants were taken at day 0 and at day 28 after the second dose. The CDR3 spans 12 residues, from the cysteine through the phenylalanine. Just the 36-base CDR3 DNA is kept, in frame starting at base 1. Trimming accounts for 6 bases at V and 2 bases at J, while the number of junction bases matched to no gene is 0. CDR1 SNHLY and CDR2 FYNNEI were looked up in the germline V gene. The CDR3 regions of human TCRbeta chains were analyzed by immunosequencing. In the authors' own workflow: TCRs in the repertoires were matched against a reference library of SARS-CoV-2-specific TCRs that had been generated with the MIRA antigen-specificity platform. Breadth was defined as the fraction of unique TCRs that were SARS-CoV-2-associated, and depth was defined as the fraction of total T cells that were SARS-CoV-2-associated. Using the MIRA data, each spike-specific TCR was assigned both to the spike region to which the TCR was reactive and to a CD4 or CD8 class. Log10-transformed breadth and depth values were compared by one-way ANOVA with Sidak's multiple comparisons tests. Sourced from immuneACCESS, this table was stored by TCRdb with only in-frame sequences that have V and J called. A share of the clones is absent; for the studies checked, an unresolved V gene accounts for under half, and the remainder has no known explanation. V, J and clone size were drawn from that table, and D and trimming were deduced from the DNA. The sample contains about 110,000 clones, about 90% of them found a single time. 7.5% to 9.5% of the sample goes to the ten largest clones.

The clonotype comes from an adult who received the AZD1222 COVID-19 vaccine. Recombination connected TRBV2 to TRBJ2-5, and TRBD1 matches 7 of the central bases. The sample in question was peripheral blood, obtained 28 days after the second AZD1222 dose. For the CDR3, the sequence is CASRDRQETQYF. The nucleotides are TGTGCCAGCAGGGACAGGCAAGAGACCCAGTACTTC.